Below are 9 T cell receptor beta chains sequenced from a single sample in a study of blood T cell repertoires in COVID-19. This table comes from immunoSEQ multiplex PCR, and its TCRdb copy is limited to in-frame clones, with some not included. The table shows approximately 300,000 clones, with about 90% occurring only once. Material for sequencing was peripheral blood. Every receptor here comes from a man aged 18 to 30 with active or convalescent COVID-19.

This clone has just one count. The V gene is TRBV15, the J gene TRBJ2-1; 12 bases are a match to TRBD2. The CDR3 is 16 residues long. V shed 4 bases, J shed 4 bases, and the junction held 5 bases outside the gene matches. Germline CDR1 and CDR2: LNHNV and YYDKDF (reference sequence). CDR3 DNA sequence: TGTGCCACCAGCAAATACGGGACTAGCGGGTACAATGAGCAGTTCTTC. Its translation is CATSKYGTSGYNEQFF.

This CDR3 reads CASSYRTSGSYEQYF. The CDR3 nucleotides read TGTGCCAGCAGCTATAGGACTAGCGGGAGCTACGAGCAGTACTTC. The chain joins TRBV5-6 to TRBJ2-7; 13 nucleotides match TRBD2. The CDR3 sequence is 15 residues long. Germline lookup yields CDR1 SGHDT and CDR2 YYEEEE. V dropped 3 bases and J dropped 3; count of bases not matched to a gene: 3.

This chain connects TRBV27 to TRBJ2-7; tentative D call: TRBD1 (6 bases). V lost 3 bases and J 4 bases, leaving 10 bases between the germline ends. This CDR3 region has 13 residues. CDR1 and CDR2 from the germline V gene are MNHEY and SMNVEV (reference sequence). The CDR3 DNA follows: TGTGCCAGCAGTTTTTACAGGGATTACGAGCAGTACTTC. It translates to CASSFYRDYEQYF.

The chain uses TRBV28 and TRBJ1-3; tentative D call: TRBD1 (5 bases). Germline CDR1 and CDR2: MDHEN and SYDVKM. V gave up 2 bases and J gave up 2 bases, with 10 bases separating them. The CDR3 is 15 residues long. In DNA form, the CDR3 reads TGTGCCAGCAGTTTAGTCAGGGCGGCTGGAAACACCATATATTTT. Translated: CASSLVRAAGNTIYF. Filled out from reference TRBV28 and TRBJ1-3, the complete variable domain reads DVKVTQSSRYLVKRTGEKVFLECVQDMDHENMFWYRQDPGLGLRLIYFSYDVKMKEKGDIPEGYSVSREKKERFSLILESASTNQTSMYLCASSLVRAAGNTIYFGEGSWLTVV.

This clone was seen just once. The CDR3, as DNA: TGTGCCAGCAGCCAAGGACTAGTTCAGTTCTTC. It yields the protein CASSQGLVQFF. This chain uses TRBV14 with TRBJ2-1, with D possibly matching TRBD2 (6 bases). The V and J ends lost 1 base and 13 bases respectively, with 8 bases between them. From germline, CDR1 is SGHDN and CDR2 FVKESK. The CDR3 is 11 residues long.

This rearrangement joins TRBV29-1 to TRBJ1-1; maybe TRBD1 (5 bases). V shed 7 bases and J shed 4 bases, with 16 bases lying between them. The CDR3 length is 13 residues. CDR1 is SQVTM, CDR2 ANQGSEA, per germline. This CDR3 reads CSASDQGGTEAFF. In DNA, the CDR3 is TGCAGCGCTTCCGATCAGGGAGGCACTGAAGCTTTCTTT. The full variable domain, rest sourced from reference TRBV29-1 and TRBJ1-1, is SAVISQKPSRDICQRGTSLTIQCQVDSQVTMMFWYRQQPGQSLTLIATANQGSEATYESGFVIDKFPISRPNLTFSTLTVSNMSPEDSSIYLCSASDQGGTEAFFGQGTRLTVV.

The CDR3 sequence: CASSEWGTGDNEPLHF. As DNA, the CDR3 is TGTGCCAGCAGTGAATGGGGGACAGGGGACAATGAACCCCTCCACTTT. The J gene is TRBJ1-6, the V gene TRBV25-1, with 10 bases that match TRBD1. V was pared by 1 base and J by 12 bases, with 9 bases of the junction left unmatched. The CDR3 has 16 residues. The germline V gene encodes CDR1 MGHDK and CDR2 SYGVNS.

The chain links TRBV6-2 or TRBV6-3 to TRBJ2-7, with 9 bases fitting TRBD2. Germline V gene lookup returns CDR1 MNHEY and CDR2 SVGEGT. CDR3 length equals 14 residues. With V trimmed by 2 bases and J by 7 bases, 6 bases remained unmatched. CDR3 protein: CASSYAGGPGEQYF. The CDR3 DNA follows: TGTGCCAGCAGTTACGCGGGAGGGCCGGGAGAGCAGTACTTC.

V usage is TRBV27 and J usage is TRBJ2-1, with 13 nucleotides matching TRBD2. The V gene end was trimmed by 5 bases and the J gene end by 6 bases; junction bases not matched to a gene: 4. Germline-derived CDR1 and CDR2 are MNHEY and SMNVEV (reference sequence). CDR3 length equals 15 residues. CDR3 sequence reads: CASSPGTSGINEQFF. The DNA for the CDR3 is TGTGCCAGCAGTCCCGGGACTAGCGGGATCAATGAGCAGTTCTTC.